This is a list of T cell receptor beta chains from one sample in a study of blood T cell repertoires in COVID-19. TCRdb's copy holds only in-frame clones and misses some; the assay was immunoSEQ multiplex PCR. The table lists about 340,000 clones, 83% of them singletons. Material for sequencing was peripheral blood. The receptors stem from a man younger than 45 with active or convalescent COVID-19. Both conserved end residues are part of each CDR3. The order of the fields is V gene, clone size, D gene, J gene, CDR3 DNA, CDR3 protein. The D gene is left open where the match is weak. The size of a clone is reported for some rows only, either as once, few or many, or as a class for expanded clones.

v_gene: TRBV3-1/TRBV3-2; abundance: .; d_gene: TRBD2; j_gene: TRBJ2-5; CDR3nt: TGTGCCAGCAGCCAAAGCGTCACGGGAGGGCCTGAGACCCAGTACTTC; CDR3aa: CASSQSVTGGPETQYF
v_gene: TRBV14; abundance: few; d_gene: TRBD1; j_gene: TRBJ2-5; CDR3nt: TGTGCCAGCAGCCCGAGCCTACAGGGGCAAGAGACCCAGTACTTC; CDR3aa: CASSPSLQGQETQYF
v_gene: TRBV7-2; abundance: .; d_gene: TRBD2; j_gene: TRBJ2-5; CDR3nt: TGTGCCAGCAGCCTGGGACTAGCGGGAGTCCAAGAGACCCAGTACTTC; CDR3aa: CASSLGLAGVQETQYF
v_gene: TRBV10-2; abundance: few; d_gene: TRBD2; j_gene: TRBJ2-5; CDR3nt: TGCGCCAGCAGGCCTAGCGGGGGGGCGGAGACCCAGTACTTC; CDR3aa: CASRPSGGAETQYF
v_gene: TRBV27; abundance: .; d_gene: TRBD1; j_gene: TRBJ2-2; CDR3nt: TGTGCCAGCAGTTTGGGCAGGGGGCGCGCCGGGGAGCTGTTTTTT; CDR3aa: CASSLGRGRAGELFF
v_gene: TRBV13; abundance: .; d_gene: .; j_gene: TRBJ2-3; CDR3nt: TGTGCCAGCAGCTACGCGGCCGATACGCAGTATTTT; CDR3aa: CASSYAADTQYF
v_gene: TRBV6-5; abundance: few; d_gene: .; j_gene: TRBJ1-5; CDR3nt: TGTGCCAGCAGTTATAGCCTGGATCAGCCCCAGCATTTT; CDR3aa: CASSYSLDQPQHF
v_gene: TRBV4-2; abundance: .; d_gene: .; j_gene: TRBJ2-7; CDR3nt: TGTGCCAGCAGCCAAGGGGTGGGTACTACCTACGAGCAGTACTTC; CDR3aa: CASSQGVGTTYEQYF
v_gene: TRBV6-5; abundance: .; d_gene: TRBD1; j_gene: TRBJ1-5; CDR3nt: TGTGCCAGCAGTTACTCTCAGGGGGCGAATCAGCCCCAGCATTTT; CDR3aa: CASSYSQGANQPQHF
v_gene: TRBV19; abundance: .; d_gene: .; j_gene: TRBJ2-1; CDR3nt: TGTGCCAGTAGAACCCGGGACACGACCTACAATGAGCAGTTCTTC; CDR3aa: CASRTRDTTYNEQFF
v_gene: TRBV9; abundance: .; d_gene: .; j_gene: TRBJ1-1; CDR3nt: TGTGCCAGCAGCACGGAGGGAACGGACAACACTGAAGCTTTCTTT; CDR3aa: CASSTEGTDNTEAFF
v_gene: TRBV3-1/TRBV3-2; abundance: once; d_gene: TRBD1; j_gene: TRBJ1-3; CDR3nt: TGTGCCAGCAGCCAGGATAAAGGGGGCAGAGGAAACACCATATATTTT; CDR3aa: CASSQDKGGRGNTIYF
v_gene: TRBV30; abundance: .; d_gene: .; j_gene: TRBJ2-1; CDR3nt: TGTGCCTGGAGTGTGGGGAGCTCCTACAATGAGCAGTTCTTC; CDR3aa: CAWSVGSSYNEQFF
v_gene: TRBV7-6; abundance: once; d_gene: .; j_gene: TRBJ1-6; CDR3nt: TGTGCCAGCAGCCGAACCAGCTCCTATAATTCACCCCTCCACTTT; CDR3aa: CASSRTSSYNSPLHF